What follows are 24 T cell receptor beta chains derived from one specimen sequenced in a study of blood T cell repertoires in COVID-19. This table comes from immunoSEQ multiplex PCR, and its TCRdb copy is limited to in-frame clones, with some not included. The data show under 300,000 clones, around 82% seen once. Source material: peripheral blood. These receptors were taken from a woman aged 50 to 60 who had recovered from COVID-19.

This clone was observed a handful of times. J is TRBJ2-1 and V is TRBV12-3 or TRBV12-4; 11 bases match TRBD2. The CDR3 covers 13 residues. The V and J ends lost 6 bases and 7 bases, in that order; junction bases with no gene match: 2. CDR3 nucleotides: TGTGCCAGCAGACTAGCGGGAGAGAATGAGCAGTTCTTC. Protein sequence: CASRLAGENEQFF.

The chain is built from TRBV28 and TRBJ1-1, with D perhaps matching TRBD1 (5 bases). The CDR3 sequence is 14 residues long. Trimming cost V 2 bases and J 5 bases, with 12 bases left between them. Germline V CDR1 and CDR2: MDHEN, SYDVKM. CDR3 coding DNA: TGTGCCAGCAGTTTAATGGGGCTAGGGACTGAAGCTTTCTTT. It translates to CASSLMGLGTEAFF.

The V call is TRBV3-1 (or the pseudogene TRBV3-2), the J call TRBJ2-7; 13 bases map to TRBD2. V lost 4 bases to trimming and J lost 5 bases; unmatched junction nucleotides: 2. The CDR3 runs 14 residues. Germline loops: CDR1 LGHDT, CDR2 YNNKEL (reference sequence). The CDR3 DNA follows: TGTGCCAGCAGCCGGACTAGCGGGAGCCACGAGCAGTACTTC. Its translation: CASSRTSGSHEQYF.

V gene TRBV7-3 combines with J gene TRBJ2-7; TRBD1 agrees at 7 bases. The V and J ends lost 5 bases and 0 bases, in that order; junction bases with no gene match: 4. The CDR3 extends over 14 amino acids. Germline CDR1 is SGHTA and CDR2 is FQGTGA. CDR3 sequence: CASSQQGSSYEQYF. The CDR3 bases are TGTGCCAGCAGCCAACAGGGGAGCTCCTACGAGCAGTACTTC.

The rearrangement links TRBV4-3 to TRBJ1-2, with D possibly TRBD1 on 5 matching bases. This CDR3 spans 15 amino acids. The germline gives CDR1 LGHNA, CDR2 YSLEER. Trimming left V 0 bases short and J 4 bases short, with 12 bases between. Here the CDR3 DNA reads TGCGCCAGCAGCCAAGATGGAAGGGGAAGCTATGGCTACACCTTC. Protein: CASSQDGRGSYGYTF.

This clone was counted a few times. The J gene is TRBJ2-1, the V gene TRBV7-2; TRBD1 aligns across 7 bases. The CDR3 sequence is 15 residues long. V dropped 4 bases and J dropped 2; count of bases not matched to a gene: 5. Germline-derived CDR1 and CDR2 are SGHTA and FQGNSA. This CDR3 reads CASSWDSNTYNEQFF. In DNA form, the CDR3 reads TGTGCCAGCAGCTGGGACAGCAATACCTACAATGAGCAGTTCTTC.

This rearrangement joins TRBV4-3 to TRBJ2-1; 14 bases are shared with TRBD2. Germline CDR1 and CDR2: LGHNA and YSLEER. This CDR3 region has 17 residues. V lost 3 bases, J lost 4 bases, and 5 bases stayed unmatched. The DNA of the CDR3 is TGCGCCAGCAGCCAGGACGGGACTAGCGGGAGATACAATGAGCAGTTCTTC. It codes for CASSQDGTSGRYNEQFF.

The rearrangement joins TRBV6-5 to TRBJ2-1; 13 nucleotides align to TRBD2. CDR3 size: 14 residues. In germline, CDR1 is MNHEY, CDR2 SVGAGI. V shed 7 bases and J 6 bases; nucleotides not matched to a gene: 3. The CDR3 DNA reads as TGTGCCAGCACGGGACTAGCGGGACCCAATGAGCAGTTCTTC. Its protein product is CASTGLAGPNEQFF.

The V call is TRBV5-8, the J call TRBJ2-7, with 11 bases aligning to TRBD1. This CDR3 spans 14 amino acids. V dropped 4 bases and J dropped 6; count of bases not matched to a gene: 6. The germline gives CDR1 SGHTS, CDR2 YDEGEE. The CDR3 protein is CASSRGDRGTEQYF. The DNA of the CDR3 is TGTGCCAGCAGCAGGGGGGACAGGGGGACCGAGCAGTACTTC. The full variable domain, rest sourced from reference TRBV5-8 and TRBJ2-7, is EAGVTQSPTHLIKTRGQQATLRCSPISGHTSVYWYQQALGLGLQFLLWYDEGEERNRGNFPPRFSGRQFPNYSSELNVNALELEDSALYLCASSRGDRGTEQYFGPGTRLTVT.

The chain is built from TRBV4-2 and TRBJ1-1, with 7 bases that match TRBD1. The V gene's germline CDR1 is LGHNA and CDR2 YNFKEQ. V lost 4 bases to trimming and J lost 4 bases; unmatched junction nucleotides: 6. The CDR3 has 14 residues. CDR3 region: CASSPVDRATEAFF. In DNA, the CDR3 is TGTGCCAGCAGCCCAGTTGACAGGGCCACTGAAGCTTTCTTT.

This sequence joins TRBV6-2 or TRBV6-3 and TRBJ1-2; 8 positions agree with TRBD1. Unmatched junction bases numbered 4, after V lost 6 bases and J lost 4 bases. CDR3 length: 13 residues. The germline V gene has CDR1 MNHEY and CDR2 SVGEGT. CDR3 sequence (DNA): TGTGCCAGCAGCCAGGGGGCTTTCTATGGCTACACCTTC. Its translation is CASSQGAFYGYTF.

The CDR3 DNA reads TGTGCCAGCAGTTTATCCATACAGGGAACAAATCAGCCCCAGCATTTT. This encodes CASSLSIQGTNQPQHF. The chain links TRBV27 to TRBJ1-5; TRBD1 is a possible D gene (6 bases). The CDR3 contains 16 residues. Trimming took off 0 bases at V and 4 bases at J, with 13 bases between the two ends. Germline CDR1 is MNHEY and CDR2 is SMNVEV (reference sequence).

The V gene is TRBV28, the J gene TRBJ1-2; maybe TRBD1 (5 bases). The CDR3 is 14 amino acids. Germline assignment: CDR1 MDHEN and CDR2 SYDVKM. V dropped 8 bases and J dropped 3 bases, with 16 bases sitting between them. CDR3 residues: CASRLRDSHYGYTF. The DNA of the CDR3 is TGTGCCAGCCGTCTCCGGGACTCTCACTATGGCTACACCTTC.

This chain joins TRBV27 and TRBJ1-2; 12 nucleotides line up with TRBD1. The trim removed 4 bases at V and 8 bases at J, leaving 5 bases unmatched. This CDR3 has 14 amino acids. Per the germline V gene, CDR1 is MNHEY and CDR2 is SMNVEV (reference sequence). The CDR3 DNA sequence: TGTGCCAGCAGTTCGGGACAGGGGGCGGAAGGCTACACCTTC. Translating it yields CASSSGQGAEGYTF.

The chain couples TRBV4-1 to TRBJ1-6, with 8 nucleotides matching TRBD1. Germline V gene lookup returns CDR1 MGHRA and CDR2 YSYEKL. CDR3 length equals 14 residues. With 4 bases clipped from V and 7 bases from J, the junction kept 3 bases outside the gene matches. The CDR3 here is CASSPGTGNSPLHF. CDR3 nucleotides: TGCGCCAGCAGCCCCGGGACAGGCAATTCACCCCTCCACTTT.

For the CDR3, the DNA is TGCGCCAGCAGCTTTAGCGGGGGAGACAATGAGCAGTTCTTC. Protein sequence: CASSFSGGDNEQFF. The chain carries TRBV5-1 and TRBJ2-1; TRBD2 agrees at 9 bases. The CDR3 covers 14 residues. The ends lost 2 bases at V and 5 bases at J; junction bases unmatched: 2. In germline, CDR1 is SGHRS, CDR2 YFSETQ.

As DNA, the CDR3 is TGTGCCAGCAGCTTAGATGGGGCGCTAGCGGGAGTAAATGAGCAGTTCTTC. Its protein is CASSLDGALAGVNEQFF. The chain recombines TRBV11-3 with TRBJ2-1, with TRBD2 identical over 10 bases. The CDR3 has 17 amino acids. Germline assignment: CDR1 SGHNT and CDR2 YENEEA. J was trimmed by 7 bases and V by 0 bases; bases with no gene match: 9. The variable domain in full, with the rest retrieved from reference TRBV11-3 and TRBJ2-1, is EAGVVQSPRYKIIEKKQPVAFWCNPISGHNTLYWYLQNLGQGPELLIRYENEEAVDDSQLPKDRFSAERLKGVDSTLKIQPAELGDSAVYLCASSLDGALAGVNEQFFGPGTRLTVL.

This sequence joins TRBV19 and TRBJ2-3, with D tentatively TRBD2 (5 bases). Germline CDR1 reads LNHDA; CDR2 reads SQIVND (reference sequence). There are 13 residues in the CDR3. V lost 5 bases, J lost 3 bases, and 9 bases lay in between. The CDR3 loop is CASSSQRTDTQYF. CDR3 DNA: TGTGCCAGTAGTTCCCAGCGGACAGATACGCAGTATTTT.

This chain links TRBV6-2 or TRBV6-3 with TRBJ2-1, with D possibly TRBD2 on 5 matching bases. Germline-derived CDR1 and CDR2 are MNHEY and SVGEGT. The CDR3 length is 16 residues. Trimming shortened V by 0 bases and J by 1 base, and 10 bases separated the two germline ends. CDR3 coding DNA: TGTGCCAGCAGTTACTCGCCGGGCGGGTCCTACAATGAGCAGTTCTTC. Its protein product is CASSYSPGGSYNEQFF.

Here the CDR3 DNA reads TGTGCCAGCAGACAGGGGATTGACACTGAAGCTTTCTTT. Translation gives CASRQGIDTEAFF. The rearrangement uses TRBV5-6 and TRBJ1-1; 7 bases agree with TRBD1. The CDR3 runs 13 residues. The junction had 4 bases not matched to a gene; V was cut back by 5 bases and J by 3 bases. The germline V gene encodes CDR1 SGHDT and CDR2 YYEEEE.

The rearrangement uses TRBV21-1 and TRBJ1-6; the D segment call TRBD1 is taken from the table without a DNA check. TRBV21-1 is classified as a pseudogene. The CDR3 has 20 amino acids. The CDR3 DNA is TGTGCCAGCAGCAAGAGACAGGGTACGCTTGGTAGCTCCTATAATTCACCCCTCCACTTT. It specifies CASSKRQGTLGSSYNSPLHF.

Only a few counts were recorded for this clone. V usage is TRBV19 and J usage is TRBJ1-1; D gene ambiguous. V gave up 5 bases and J gave up 0 bases, with 10 bases separating them. This CDR3 region has 14 residues. Germline-derived CDR1 and CDR2 are LNHDA and SQIVND (reference sequence). The DNA of the CDR3 is TGTGCCAGTAGTGGTCGGGTGATGAACACTGAAGCTTTCTTT. The encoded protein is CASSGRVMNTEAFF.

CDR3 in amino acids: CASSAVQGGNSPLHF. The CDR3 DNA reads as TGTGCCAGTAGTGCCGTGCAGGGGGGCAATTCACCCCTCCACTTT. This chain connects TRBV19 to TRBJ1-6; 7 bases map to TRBD1. CDR3 size: 15 residues. In germline, CDR1 is LNHDA, CDR2 SQIVND (reference sequence). J was trimmed by 7 bases and V by 5 bases; bases with no gene match: 8. Supplemented by reference TRBV19 and TRBJ1-6, the full variable domain reads DGGITQSPKYLFRKEGQNVTLSCEQNLNHDAMYWYRQDPGQGLRLIYYSQIVNDFQKGDIAEGYSVSREKKESFPLTVTSAQKNPTAFYLCASSAVQGGNSPLHFGNGTRLTVT.

The chain joins TRBV15 to TRBJ2-2; D may be TRBD1 (5 bases). Trimming took 0 bases from V and 7 from J, leaving 12 bases between them. The CDR3 contains 15 residues. Germline CDR1 and CDR2: LNHNV and YYDKDF (reference sequence). CDR3 region: CATSRDLKGNGELFF. The CDR3 DNA reads TGTGCCACCAGCAGAGATTTAAAGGGGAACGGGGAGCTGTTTTTT.